Given below is one TCR beta chain in context. The antigen is unknown. The sample comes from a study of CD8 T cells in Susac syndrome. Study-level findings and limits: Within Susac syndrome CD4+ T cell repertoires, clonal expansion was not evident.

With random hexamers, roughly 0.45 to 1 ug RNA was reverse transcribed. TCRdb reprocessed the immunoSEQ multiplex PCR reads via MiXCR and lists one record per CDR3 protein. Of roughly 200,000 distinct CDR3 sequences listed, roughly 90% are singletons. The germline CDR1 and CDR2 sequences are ENHRY and SYGVKD. The length of the CDR3 is 14 residues. The V segment lost 10 bases and the J segment 8 bases; nucleotides outside the gene matches: 11. The V call is TRBV10-3, the J call TRBJ2-1, with TRBD1 matching over 10 bases. This receptor was taken from a human donor with Susac syndrome. Sequenced: CD4+ T cells from PBMCs. The CDR3 reads CASTTSGQGYEQFF. In nucleotides, the CDR3 is TGTGCCAGCACCACCTCGGGACAGGGGTATGAGCAGTTCTTC.